This T cell receptor beta chain is drawn from a study of T cell responses to AZD1222 COVID-19 vaccine. Study observations and caveats: Compared with day 0, the breadth and depth of the Spike-specific TCR repertoire rose significantly after two doses of AZD1222.

Sequenced by immunoSEQ multiplex PCR; TCRdb stores in-frame clones only, minus some. The sample contains about 120,000 clones, just over 85% of which appear only once. Germline V gene data show CDR1 as MDHEN and CDR2 as SYDVKM. CDR3 size: 17 residues. V lost 5 bases and J lost 2; bases outside the gene matches: 12. Points on this clone: The antigen is not known.

This sequence was found in an adult in good health. This chain joins TRBV28 and TRBJ2-1; the match to TRBD2 covers 7 bases. The input for sequencing was peripheral blood, taken on day 0 of AZD1222 vaccination. The CDR3 loop reads CASSPRWGGNTYNEQFF. The DNA for the CDR3 is TGTGCCAGCAGTCCGCGCTGGGGGGGGAATACCTACAATGAGCAGTTCTTC. Full variable domain (rest looked up from reference TRBV28 and TRBJ2-1): DVKVTQSSRYLVKRTGEKVFLECVQDMDHENMFWYRQDPGLGLRLIYFSYDVKMKEKGDIPEGYSVSREKKERFSLILESASTNQTSMYLCASSPRWGGNTYNEQFFGPGTRLTVL.